This TCR beta chain was identified during a study of T-cell reconstitution after alpha-beta-depleted transplantation in children. Losses at the gene ends were 5 bases for V and 3 bases for J; bases not matched to a gene: 4. Germline V gene sequence: CDR1 SGHTA, CDR2 FQGNSA. This CDR3 is built from 14 residues. As it was prepared, the TCRbeta library received unique molecular identifiers. One entry per CDR3 protein results from TCRdb running MiXCR on the PCR reads. This table holds 70,000 to 95,000 distinct CDR3 sequences, 9% to 15% found once. This clonotype was picked up many times. The chain is built from TRBV7-2 and TRBJ1-1, with 9 bases matching TRBD1. This material consisted of PBMCs from the stem cell graft donor, taken from the stem cell graft. The clonotype originates from a human donor who donated a stem cell graft to a child with inherited bone marrow failure. The CDR3 loop is CASSTRTGDTEAFF. DNA of the CDR3: TGTGCCAGCAGCACCCGGACAGGGGACACTGAAGCTTTCTTT.